The next 29 T cell receptor beta chains were all read from a single sample in a study of CD8 T cells in Susac syndrome. Roughly 0.45 to 1 ug RNA was reverse transcribed with random hexamers. A single record per CDR3 protein comes from TCRdb applying MiXCR to the immunoSEQ multiplex PCR reads. The data show under 200,000 distinct CDR3 sequences, 90% to 95% seen once. The sequencing input was CD4+ T cells from PBMCs. The receptors stem from a human donor with Susac syndrome.

The J gene is TRBJ1-2, the V gene TRBV20-1; 8 positions agree with TRBD1. CDR3 length: 15 residues. The V gene end was trimmed by 0 bases and the J gene end by 4 bases; junction bases not matched to a gene: 7. Germline V gene data show CDR1 as DFQATT and CDR2 as SNEGSKA (reference sequence). The CDR3 sequence: CSARDADRATYGYTF. DNA for the CDR3: TGCAGTGCTAGAGACGCGGACAGGGCAACCTATGGCTACACCTTC.

The chain has TRBV20-1 and TRBJ2-5; D may match TRBD1 or TRBD2 (5 bases each). This CDR3 is built from 15 residues. Per germline, CDR1 DFQATT and CDR2 SNEGSKA (reference sequence). Trimming took off 6 bases at V and 4 bases at J, with 21 bases between the two ends. DNA for the CDR3: TGCAGTGCGGATCCGGGGTCTACTACAGGAGAGACCCAGTACTTC. Translating gives CSADPGSTTGETQYF.

The CDR3 nucleotides are TGCGCCAGCAGCCCGGGGACAGGGAAAGTAGAAAAACTGTTTTTT. It codes for CASSPGTGKVEKLFF. The V and J genes are TRBV5-1 and TRBJ1-4; 9 nucleotides agree with TRBD1. The CDR3 spans 15 residues. With 4 bases clipped from V and 8 bases from J, the junction kept 9 bases outside the gene matches. Germline CDR1 is SGHRS and CDR2 is YFSETQ.

The chain carries TRBV15 and TRBJ2-3, with 11 bases fitting TRBD1. The CDR3 has 14 amino acids. Germline values: CDR1 LNHNV, CDR2 YYDKDF (reference sequence). The V segment lost 3 bases and the J segment 11 bases; nucleotides outside the gene matches: 7. The CDR3 region has the DNA TGTGCCACCAGCAGGGCCTCGGGACAGGGGGAGCAGTATTTT. Translation gives CATSRASGQGEQYF.

This clonotype was detected only once. The chain carries TRBV20-1 and TRBJ1-3; D remains unclear. The CDR3 covers 14 residues. CDR1 is DFQATT, CDR2 SNEGSKA, per germline (reference sequence). V was cut by 6 bases and J by 4 bases, with 16 bases left in between. Written as DNA, the CDR3 is TGCAGTGCCCCGGGTCCCGACGACGGAAACACCATATATTTT. It encodes CSAPGPDDGNTIYF.

This chain uses TRBV12-3 or TRBV12-4 with TRBJ2-7; 9 nucleotides agree with TRBD2. This CDR3 is built from 15 residues. With 7 bases clipped from V and 0 bases from J, the junction kept 7 bases outside the gene matches. The CDR3 loop reads CASNRVGLASYEQYF. The CDR3 nucleotides are TGTGCCAGCAACCGCGTGGGACTAGCCTCCTACGAGCAGTACTTC.

This clonotype showed up just once. V and J are TRBV5-1 and TRBJ2-3; 10 bases are shared with TRBD1. Germline assignment: CDR1 SGHRS and CDR2 YFSETQ. This CDR3 comprises 15 residues. With 4 bases clipped from V and 3 bases from J, the junction kept 5 bases outside the gene matches. CDR3 region: CASSTGQGQTDTQYF. For the CDR3, the DNA is TGCGCCAGCAGCACGGGACAGGGGCAAACAGATACGCAGTATTTT.

V gene TRBV3-1 combines with J gene TRBJ2-1; no definite D call. The CDR3 consists of 11 residues. V was trimmed by 2 bases and J by 9 bases, leaving 5 bases between them. The germline V gene encodes CDR1 LGHDT and CDR2 YNNKEL (reference sequence). The CDR3 here is CASSQSGEQFF. The CDR3 DNA follows: TGTGCCAGCAGCCAATCTGGTGAGCAGTTCTTC.

This chain uses TRBV20-1 with TRBJ2-1, with TRBD1 identical over 8 bases. This CDR3 comprises 11 residues. Germline loops: CDR1 DFQATT, CDR2 SNEGSKA (reference sequence). After removal of 6 bases from V and 5 bases from J, the junction contained 0 bases not matched to a gene. The chain's CDR3 is CSADRDNEQFF. CDR3 bases: TGCAGTGCGGACAGGGACAATGAGCAGTTCTTC.

The V call is TRBV3-1, the J call TRBJ1-5; a possible D gene is TRBD1 (5 bases). This CDR3 region has 13 residues. Trimming removed 1 base at V and 9 bases at J, with 10 bases between. Germline V gene data show CDR1 as LGHDT and CDR2 as YNNKEL (reference sequence). The CDR3 DNA reads TGTGCCAGCAGCCAAGGAGGGGATAGGCCCCAGCATTTT. Its translation is CASSQGGDRPQHF.

The chain joins TRBV19 to TRBJ2-1; D remains ambiguous. The V end lost 8 bases, the J end lost 6 bases, and 11 bases lay between the germline ends. Germline V gene lookup returns CDR1 LNHDA and CDR2 SQIVND (reference sequence). The CDR3 spans 12 residues. The chain's CDR3 is CASAHEFNEQFF. Here the CDR3 DNA reads TGTGCCAGTGCCCATGAGTTCAATGAGCAGTTCTTC.

This sequence joins TRBV10-3 and TRBJ2-3, with 9 bases fitting TRBD2. CDR1 is ENHRY and CDR2 is SYGVKD in the germline V gene. The V and J ends lost 4 bases and 3 bases, in that order; junction bases with no gene match: 8. The CDR3 sequence is 16 residues long. CDR3 DNA: TGTGCCATCAGTGGCACCCGTAGCGGGGGAACAGATACGCAGTATTTT. It codes for CAISGTRSGGTDTQYF.

The chain links TRBV10-3 to TRBJ2-5; D is possibly TRBD1 or TRBD2 (5 bases each). Germline CDR1 reads ENHRY; CDR2 reads SYGVKD. There are 15 residues in the CDR3. V was clipped by 4 bases and J by 5 bases, with 17 bases between them. CDR3 bases: TGTGCCATCAGTGGGACACTAGGGATAGGGGAGACCCAGTACTTC. This encodes CAISGTLGIGETQYF.

V gene TRBV7-2 combines with J gene TRBJ1-4; 7 nucleotides agree with TRBD1. Germline loops: CDR1 SGHTA, CDR2 FQGNSA. This CDR3 region has 18 residues. After removal of 6 bases from V and 3 bases from J, the junction contained 16 bases not matched to a gene. For the CDR3, the DNA is TGTGCCAGCAGGATGCGGATACAGGGGAGTGATTCTAATGAAAAACTGTTTTTT. This encodes CASRMRIQGSDSNEKLFF.

The chain uses TRBV5-1 and TRBJ2-5, with no clear D. The CDR3 extends over 15 amino acids. CDR1 SGHRS and CDR2 YFSETQ come from the germline V gene. V shed 4 bases and J shed 2 bases, with 15 bases lying between them. The CDR3, as DNA: TGCGCCAGCAGCGTACGGGCCCCTTGGCAAGAGACCCAGTACTTC. This sequence encodes CASSVRAPWQETQYF. Supplemented by reference TRBV5-1 and TRBJ2-5, the full variable domain reads KAGVTQTPRYLIKTRGQQVTLSCSPISGHRSVSWYQQTPGQGLQFLFEYFSETQRNKGNFPGRFSGRQFSNSRSEMNVSTLELGDSALYLCASSVRAPWQETQYFGPGTRLLVL.

The gene calls are TRBV15 and TRBJ1-5; D might be TRBD1 (5 bases). Germline V gives CDR1 LNHNV, CDR2 YYDKDF (reference sequence). Trimming removed 2 bases from V and 2 bases from J, with 13 bases in between. This CDR3 spans 16 amino acids. The CDR3 nucleotides are TGTGCCACCAGCAGACGTGGGGCGCAGGGCAATCAGCCCCAGCATTTT. Amino acid sequence: CATSRRGAQGNQPQHF.

J is TRBJ1-2 and V is TRBV6-2 or TRBV6-3; D remains unclear. This CDR3 has 15 residues. Trimming left V 4 bases short and J 2 bases short, with 14 bases between. Per the germline V gene, CDR1 is MNHEY and CDR2 is SVGEGT. The CDR3 is CASSSLFIENYGYTF. The CDR3 DNA follows: TGTGCCAGCAGTTCATTGTTTATCGAAAACTATGGCTACACCTTC.

This chain joins TRBV3-1 and TRBJ1-3; unclear D gene. This CDR3 has 13 amino acids. V was shortened by 4 bases and J by 4 bases, with 8 bases between the two germline ends. Germline CDR1 and CDR2: LGHDT and YNNKEL (reference sequence). CDR3 nucleotides: TGTGCCAGCAGCCCAAGCGGGGGAAACACCATATATTTT. Amino acids: CASSPSGGNTIYF.

This chain joins TRBV20-1 and TRBJ1-1; D gene unclear. Between the trimmed V and J ends, which lost 3 bases and 0 bases, there was a span of 8 bases. The CDR3 is 13 residues long. CDR1 is DFQATT and CDR2 is SNEGSKA in the germline V gene (reference sequence). CDR3 sequence (DNA): TGCAGTGCTAGCCGAGACATGAACACTGAAGCTTTCTTT. Protein: CSASRDMNTEAFF.

The V call is TRBV7-6, the J call TRBJ1-2, with 11 bases lining up with TRBD1. Germline loops: CDR1 SGHVS, CDR2 FNYEAQ. This CDR3 has 15 residues. V lost 2 bases and J lost 5; bases outside the gene matches: 4. For the CDR3, the DNA is TGTGCCAGCAGCTTAAGGGGACAGGGGGAGTATGGCTACACCTTC. Translation gives CASSLRGQGEYGYTF. Based on the CDR3 plus reference TRBV7-6 and TRBJ1-2, the full variable domain is GAGVSQSPRYKVTKRGQDVALRCDPISGHVSLYWYRQALGQGPEFLTYFNYEAQQDKSGLPNDRFSAERPEGSISTLTIQRTEQRDSAMYRCASSLRGQGEYGYTFGSGTRLTVV.

The genes are TRBV5-4 and TRBJ1-1; perhaps TRBD1 as D (5 bases). CDR3 length equals 16 residues. V lost 0 bases and J 1 base, leaving 13 bases between the germline ends. CDR1 and CDR2 from the germline V gene are SGHNT and YYREEE (reference sequence). Here the CDR3 reads CASSLGSRQSNTEAFF. CDR3 DNA: TGTGCCAGCAGCTTGGGATCGAGACAGTCGAACACTGAAGCTTTCTTT.

This clonotype has just one count. The chain has TRBV27 and TRBJ1-3; D uncertain. The CDR3 sequence is 15 residues long. V gave up 0 bases and J gave up 0 bases, with 6 bases separating them. Germline V gives CDR1 MNHEY, CDR2 SMNVEV (reference sequence). Here the CDR3 DNA reads TGTGCCAGCAGTTTATCGTCGGGCTCTGGAAACACCATATATTTT. It specifies CASSLSSGSGNTIYF.

The genes are TRBV29-1 and TRBJ1-1, with TRBD1 as a possible D gene (5 bases). This CDR3 region has 12 residues. Trimming removed 5 bases from V and 1 base from J, with 8 bases in between. Germline loops: CDR1 SQVTM, CDR2 ANQGSEA. The CDR3 DNA reads TGCAGCGTTCTGACAGCGAACACTGAAGCTTTCTTT. Protein: CSVLTANTEAFF.

CDR3 sequence: CSARARTVSYNSPLHF. CDR3 DNA: TGCAGTGCTAGGGCCCGGACAGTCTCCTATAATTCACCCCTCCACTTT. This chain links TRBV20-1 with TRBJ1-6, with a tentative D call TRBD1 (6 bases). V lost 3 bases to trimming and J lost 0 bases, with 12 bases between them. The length of the CDR3 is 16 residues. Germline CDR1 and CDR2: DFQATT and SNEGSKA (reference sequence).

The J gene is TRBJ2-3, the V gene TRBV29-1; weak D call: TRBD2 (5 bases). Trimming pared 7 bases from V and 4 bases from J, leaving 15 bases between. CDR3 length: 13 residues. Looked up from germline, CDR1 is SQVTM and CDR2 is ANQGSEA. The CDR3 bases are TGCAGCGCGGAGACTATCTCCGCAGATACGCAGTATTTT. The encoded protein is CSAETISADTQYF.

J is TRBJ1-2 and V is TRBV19; weak D call: TRBD1 (5 bases). The CDR3 is 15 residues long. The V gene's germline CDR1 is LNHDA and CDR2 SQIVND (reference sequence). V was shortened by 6 bases and J by 3 bases, with 17 bases between the two germline ends. CDR3 coding DNA: TGTGCCAGTAGCACTTCGGGGGACTCATACTATGGCTACACCTTC. As protein: CASSTSGDSYYGYTF.

The CDR3 loop is CASSLAGGPEEKLFF. CDR3 DNA sequence: TGTGCCAGCAGCTTGGCCGGGGGGCCGGAAGAAAAACTGTTTTTT. J is TRBJ1-4 and V is TRBV5-8, with a tentative D call TRBD1 (6 bases). Trimming removed 0 bases at V and 8 bases at J, with 14 bases between. The CDR3 contains 15 residues. The V gene's germline CDR1 is SGHTS and CDR2 YDEGEE.

The rearrangement joins TRBV3-1 to TRBJ1-4; a weak D match, TRBD1 (5 bases). The CDR3 covers 14 residues. V lost 0 bases, J lost 10 bases, and 12 bases lay in between. Germline assignment: CDR1 LGHDT and CDR2 YNNKEL (reference sequence). In nucleotides, the CDR3 is TGTGCCAGCAGCCAAGACACCCAGGGCCGAAAACTGTTTTTT. Its protein product is CASSQDTQGRKLFF.

The chain recombines TRBV20-1 with TRBJ2-5, with 13 bases that match TRBD2. Germline V CDR1 and CDR2: DFQATT, SNEGSKA (reference sequence). This CDR3 has 15 residues. The junction had 0 bases not matched to a gene; V was cut back by 1 base and J by 1 base. The CDR3 bases are TGCAGTGCTAGAGGACTAGCGGGGGGCCAAGAGACCCAGTACTTC. It specifies CSARGLAGGQETQYF.